This TCR beta chain was sequenced in a study of beta chain features in type 1 diabetes. Study results and limitations: When Type 1 diabetes patients were examined, their TCRB CDR3s proved moderately but significantly shorter in all four CD4+ subsets.

In its sample, this clone was seen a few times. As yet, its antigen is unknown. Sequenced material consisted of expressed TCRB transcripts (all of the isolated RNA was reverse transcribed). Assay used: immunoSEQ multiplex PCR; TCRdb lists only in-frame clones, some missing. This table holds approximately 29,000 clones, approximately 64% found once. The clonotype originates from a woman aged 30 to 39 with type 1 diabetes. Specimen: Tregs from blood.

CDR3 residues: CAWSSTTGGYEQYF. The DNA for the CDR3 is TGTGCCTGGAGTTCCACGACAGGGGGCTACGAGCAGTACTTC. V and J are TRBV30 and TRBJ2-7; 9 bases fit TRBD1. With V trimmed by 2 bases and J by 3 bases, 5 bases remained unmatched. The CDR3 contains 14 residues. Germline lookup yields CDR1 GTSNPN and CDR2 SVGIG (reference sequence). Drawing the rest from reference TRBV30 and TRBJ2-7, the complete variable domain is SQTIHQWPATLVQPVGSPLSLECTVEGTSNPNLYWYRQAAGRGLQLLFYSVGIGQISSEVPQNLSASRPQDRQFILSSKKLLLSDSGFYLCAWSSTTGGYEQYFGPGTRLTVT.